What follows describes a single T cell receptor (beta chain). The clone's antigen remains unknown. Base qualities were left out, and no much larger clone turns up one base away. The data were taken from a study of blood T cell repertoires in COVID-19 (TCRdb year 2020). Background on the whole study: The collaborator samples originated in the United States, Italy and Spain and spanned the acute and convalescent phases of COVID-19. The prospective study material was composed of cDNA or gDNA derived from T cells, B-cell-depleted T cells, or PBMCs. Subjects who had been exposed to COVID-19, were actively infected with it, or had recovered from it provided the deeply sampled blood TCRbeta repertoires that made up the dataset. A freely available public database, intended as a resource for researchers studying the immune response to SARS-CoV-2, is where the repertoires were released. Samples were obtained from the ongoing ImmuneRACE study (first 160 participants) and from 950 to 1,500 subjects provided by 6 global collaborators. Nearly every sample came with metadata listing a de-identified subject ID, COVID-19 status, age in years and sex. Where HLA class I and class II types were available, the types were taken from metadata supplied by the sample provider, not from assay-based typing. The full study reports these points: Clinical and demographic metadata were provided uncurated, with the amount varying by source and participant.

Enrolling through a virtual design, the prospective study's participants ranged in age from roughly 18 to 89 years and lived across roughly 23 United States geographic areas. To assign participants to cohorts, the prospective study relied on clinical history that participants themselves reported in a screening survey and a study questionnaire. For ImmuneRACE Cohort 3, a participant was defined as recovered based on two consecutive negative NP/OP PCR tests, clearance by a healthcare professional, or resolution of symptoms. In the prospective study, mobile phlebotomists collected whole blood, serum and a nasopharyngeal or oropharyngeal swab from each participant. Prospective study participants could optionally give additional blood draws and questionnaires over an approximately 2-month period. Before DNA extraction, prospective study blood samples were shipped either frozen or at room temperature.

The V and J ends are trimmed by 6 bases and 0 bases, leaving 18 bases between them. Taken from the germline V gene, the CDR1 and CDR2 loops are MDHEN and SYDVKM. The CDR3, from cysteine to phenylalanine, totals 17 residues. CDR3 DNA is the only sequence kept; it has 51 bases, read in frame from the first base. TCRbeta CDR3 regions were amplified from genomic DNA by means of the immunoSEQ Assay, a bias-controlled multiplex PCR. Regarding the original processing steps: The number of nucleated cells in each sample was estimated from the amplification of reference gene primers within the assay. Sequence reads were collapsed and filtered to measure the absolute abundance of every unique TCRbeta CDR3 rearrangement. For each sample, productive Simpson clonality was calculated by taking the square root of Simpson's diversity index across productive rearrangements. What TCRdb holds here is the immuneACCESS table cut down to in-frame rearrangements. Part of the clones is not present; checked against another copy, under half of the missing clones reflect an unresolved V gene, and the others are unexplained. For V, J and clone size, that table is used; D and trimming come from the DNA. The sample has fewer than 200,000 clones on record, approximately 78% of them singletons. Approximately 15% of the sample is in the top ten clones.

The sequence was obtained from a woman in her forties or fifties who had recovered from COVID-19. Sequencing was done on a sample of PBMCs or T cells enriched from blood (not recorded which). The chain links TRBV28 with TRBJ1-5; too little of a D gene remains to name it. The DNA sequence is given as TGTGCCAGCAGGCCTGGACTCCCCGTGGGTAGCAATCAGCCCCAGCATTTT. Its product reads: CASRPGLPVGSNQPQHF.